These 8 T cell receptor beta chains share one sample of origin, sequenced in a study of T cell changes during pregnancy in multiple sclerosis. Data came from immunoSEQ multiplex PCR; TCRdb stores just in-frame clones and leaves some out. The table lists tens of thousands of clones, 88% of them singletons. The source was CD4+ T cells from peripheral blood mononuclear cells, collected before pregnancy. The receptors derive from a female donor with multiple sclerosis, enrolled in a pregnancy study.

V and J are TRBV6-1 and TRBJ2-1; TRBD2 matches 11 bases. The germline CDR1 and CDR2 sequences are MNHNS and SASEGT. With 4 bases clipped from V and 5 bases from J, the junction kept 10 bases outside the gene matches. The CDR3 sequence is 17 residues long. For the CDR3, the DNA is TGTGCCAGCAGTGGAGGGGTAGGGGGACTAGCGGACAATGAGCAGTTCTTC. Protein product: CASSGGVGGLADNEQFF.

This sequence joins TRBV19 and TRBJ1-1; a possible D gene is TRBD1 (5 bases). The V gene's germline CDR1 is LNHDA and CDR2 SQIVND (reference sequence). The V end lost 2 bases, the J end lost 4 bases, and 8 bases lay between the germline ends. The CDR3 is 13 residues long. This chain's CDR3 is CASSITGGTEAFF. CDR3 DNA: TGTGCCAGTAGTATAACAGGCGGCACTGAAGCTTTCTTT.

The chain's CDR3 is CASSLEGEMVGEQYF. CDR3 sequence (DNA): TGCGCCAGCAGCTTGGAGGGGGAAATGGTGGGCGAGCAGTACTTC. The J gene is TRBJ2-7, the V gene TRBV5-1; the D gene is possibly TRBD1 (6 bases). This CDR3 has 15 amino acids. The germline gives CDR1 SGHRS, CDR2 YFSETQ. Trimming stripped 0 bases from V and 6 bases from J, with 16 bases between.

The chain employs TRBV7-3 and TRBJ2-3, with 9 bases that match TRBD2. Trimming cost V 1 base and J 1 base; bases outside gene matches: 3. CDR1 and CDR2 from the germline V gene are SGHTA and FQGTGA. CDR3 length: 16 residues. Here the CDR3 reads CASSLRAGGGTDTQYF. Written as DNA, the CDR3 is TGTGCCAGCAGCTTAAGGGCGGGAGGGGGCACAGATACGCAGTATTTT. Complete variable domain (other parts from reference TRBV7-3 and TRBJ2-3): GAGVSQTPSNKVTEKGKYVELRCDPISGHTALYWYRQSLGQGPEFLIYFQGTGAADDSGLPNDRFFAVRPEGSVSTLKIQRTERGDSAVYLCASSLRAGGGTDTQYFGPGTRLTVL.

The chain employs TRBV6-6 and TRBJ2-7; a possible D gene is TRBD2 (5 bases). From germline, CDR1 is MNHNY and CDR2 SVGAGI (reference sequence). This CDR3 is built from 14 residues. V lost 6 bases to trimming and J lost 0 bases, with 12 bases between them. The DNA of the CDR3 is TGTGCCAGCAGCACCGGGATTAACTCCTACGAGCAGTACTTC. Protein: CASSTGINSYEQYF.

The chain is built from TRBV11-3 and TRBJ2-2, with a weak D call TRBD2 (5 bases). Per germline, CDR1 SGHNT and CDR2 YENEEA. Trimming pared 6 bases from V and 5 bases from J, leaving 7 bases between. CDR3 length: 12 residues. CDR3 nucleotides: TGTGCCAGCAGTCGGGAAACCGGGGAGCTGTTTTTT. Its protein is CASSRETGELFF.

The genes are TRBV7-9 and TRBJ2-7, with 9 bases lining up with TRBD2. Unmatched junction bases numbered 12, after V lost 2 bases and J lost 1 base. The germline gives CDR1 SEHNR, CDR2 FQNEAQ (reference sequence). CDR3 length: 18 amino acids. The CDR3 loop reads CASSLLSSGKPLSYEQYF. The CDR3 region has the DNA TGTGCCAGCAGCTTACTGTCTAGCGGGAAGCCCTTATCCTACGAGCAGTACTTC.

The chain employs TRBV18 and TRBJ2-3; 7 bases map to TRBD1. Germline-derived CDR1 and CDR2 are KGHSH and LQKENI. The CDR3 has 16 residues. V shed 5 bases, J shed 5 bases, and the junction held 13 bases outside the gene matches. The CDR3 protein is CASSASSDRVVDTQYF. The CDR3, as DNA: TGTGCCAGCTCAGCCTCGTCAGACAGGGTGGTAGATACGCAGTATTTT.